Sequencing of this T cell receptor (beta chain) was carried out in a study of cytomegalovirus exposure and HLA in healthy donors. Study observations and caveats: An analysis was carried out later, and it reportedly showed fewer N-insertions in an Asian-associated ancestry cluster than the roughly 670-donor mean. There was a cluster of highly shared sequence variants that was likely a sequencing artifact. Other equally common chains were less clonally expanded than HLA-associated TCR beta chains, a later analysis showed. The productive fraction for most TCR beta V segments was about 90% or about 30% in an earlier analysis.

PCR was performed using 60 Vbeta and 13 Jbeta primers. TCRdb's table, derived via immunoSEQ multiplex PCR, lists solely in-frame clones and lacks some. This repertoire shows under 200,000 clones, around 75% found once; its top ten account for approximately 1.8%. Worth noting for this clone: The antigen is not known.

J gave up 4 bases and V 2 bases, and 6 bases lay outside the gene matches. Germline assignment: CDR1 SGHRS and CDR2 YFSETQ. The CDR3 totals 16 residues. The sample consisted of PBMCs. The receptor was derived from a woman aged 25-40 years in good health and CMV-seronegative. The chain joins TRBV5-1 to TRBJ2-1; 10 bases match TRBD1. The CDR3 nucleotides read TGCGCCAGCAGCTTTTTCGGACAGGGGGAGTACAATGAGCAGTTCTTC. It encodes CASSFFGQGEYNEQFF. Filled out from reference TRBV5-1 and TRBJ2-1, the complete variable domain reads KAGVTQTPRYLIKTRGQQVTLSCSPISGHRSVSWYQQTPGQGLQFLFEYFSETQRNKGNFPGRFSGRQFSNSRSEMNVSTLELGDSALYLCASSFFGQGEYNEQFFGPGTRLTVL.